Included here is one TCR beta chain sequence, with context. Its specificity is unknown. The sample comes from a study of cytomegalovirus exposure and HLA in healthy donors. PCR employed 60 Vbeta and 13 Jbeta primers. Here immunoSEQ multiplex PCR was the method, and the copy in TCRdb shows in-frame clones only, minus some. The table has about 180,000 clones, 77% seen once. Notes on the study in general: Researchers reported in a later analysis that a missense DCLRE1C variant was tied to TCR beta V- and J-gene trimming. Links to common viral pathogens appeared, in a later analysis, for several of the most significant clusters.

Losses at the gene ends were 5 bases for V and 3 bases for J; bases not matched to a gene: 8. Germline V lookup: CDR1 SGHTA, CDR2 FQGNSA. The CDR3 loop spans 16 amino acids. This TCR came from a woman aged 55-69 years in good health and CMV-seropositive. J is TRBJ1-1 and V is TRBV7-2; 11 bases are shared with TRBD1. Sequencing used PBMCs. The CDR3 bases are TGTGCCAGCAGCACCCGGGACAGGGGGTGGGACACTGAAGCTTTCTTT. Protein product: CASSTRDRGWDTEAFF.